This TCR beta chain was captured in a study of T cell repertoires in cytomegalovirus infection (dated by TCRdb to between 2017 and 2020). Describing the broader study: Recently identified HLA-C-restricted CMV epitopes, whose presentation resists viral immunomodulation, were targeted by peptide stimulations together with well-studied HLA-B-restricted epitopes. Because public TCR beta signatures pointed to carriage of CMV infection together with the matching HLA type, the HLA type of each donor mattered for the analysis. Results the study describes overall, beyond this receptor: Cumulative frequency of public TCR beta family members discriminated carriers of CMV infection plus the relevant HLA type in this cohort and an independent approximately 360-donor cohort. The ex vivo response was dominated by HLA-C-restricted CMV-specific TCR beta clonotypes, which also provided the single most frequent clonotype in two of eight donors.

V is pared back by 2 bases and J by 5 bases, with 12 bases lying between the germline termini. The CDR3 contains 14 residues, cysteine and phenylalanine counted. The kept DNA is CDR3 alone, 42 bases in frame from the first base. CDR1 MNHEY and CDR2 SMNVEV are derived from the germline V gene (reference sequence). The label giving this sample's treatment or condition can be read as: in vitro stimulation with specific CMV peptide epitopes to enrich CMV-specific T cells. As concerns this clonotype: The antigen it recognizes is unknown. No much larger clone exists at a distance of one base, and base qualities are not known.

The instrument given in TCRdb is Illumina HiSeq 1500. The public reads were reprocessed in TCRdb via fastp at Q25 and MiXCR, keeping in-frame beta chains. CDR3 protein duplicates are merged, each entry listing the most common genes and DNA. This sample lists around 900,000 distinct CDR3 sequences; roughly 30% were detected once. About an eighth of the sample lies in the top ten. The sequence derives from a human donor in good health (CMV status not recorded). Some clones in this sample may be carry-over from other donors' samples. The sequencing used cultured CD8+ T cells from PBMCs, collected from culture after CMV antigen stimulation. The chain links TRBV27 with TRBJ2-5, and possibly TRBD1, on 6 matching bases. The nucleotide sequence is TGTGCCAGCAGTTTAACTAGGGGGAAGGAGACCCAGTACTTC. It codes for CASSLTRGKETQYF.